Included here is one TCR beta chain sequence, with context. The data were obtained in a study of glioma-infiltrating T cells. V lost 2 bases to trimming and J lost 2 bases, with 9 bases between them. The germline V gene encodes CDR1 GTSNPN and CDR2 SVGIG (reference sequence). CDR3 length equals 13 residues. The iRepertoire nested amplicon-rescue multiplex PCR amplified TCR alpha and beta CDR3s from RNA. TCRdb itself ran the multiplex PCR reads through MiXCR, one entry per CDR3 protein. The sample records tens of thousands of distinct CDR3 sequences, about 23% being singletons. The rearrangement links TRBV30 to TRBJ1-2; D call uncertain. This sequence was found in a human donor with low-grade glioma or glioblastoma, undergoing nonglioma brain surgery, or in good health (not recorded which). Sequenced input: glioma tissue, nonneoplastic brain tissue, or PBMCs (not recorded which). DNA of the CDR3: TGTGCCTGGAGTTTTAGCGTAAACTATGGCTACACCTTC. Its translation is CAWSFSVNYGYTF.